This TCR beta chain was documented in a study of cytomegalovirus exposure and HLA in healthy donors. Study-level points and caveats: V- and J-gene trimming in TCR beta was tied to a missense DCLRE1C variant by an analysis performed later. Researchers left out some V segments, among them TRBV6-2 and TRBV6-3, as indistinguishable.

Germline V gives CDR1 SGHTA, CDR2 FQGTGA. Between the trimmed V and J ends, which lost 4 bases and 8 bases, there was a span of 29 bases. This CDR3 spans 18 amino acids. PCR amplification relied on 60 Vbeta primers (plus 13 Jbeta primers). The method was immunoSEQ multiplex PCR; TCRdb's version includes in-frame clones alone and lacks a portion of them. The sample comprises about 200,000 clones, around 90% of which are singletons, and approximately 1.5% rests with the top ten. About this clone itself: Antigen specificity is unknown.

The sequenced sample consisted of PBMCs. The chain couples TRBV7-3 to TRBJ1-1; maybe TRBD1 (5 bases). The sequence came from a woman between 18 and 29 years old in good health and CMV-seronegative. CDR3 DNA sequence: TGTGCCAGCAGCTCTCACTTCTATTCAGTGGAGGGGCGGTGGGAAGCTTTCTTT. Amino acid sequence: CASSSHFYSVEGRWEAFF.